Listed here are 11 T cell receptor beta chains from one sample, sequenced in a study of OX40 agonist ivuxolimab in advanced cancers. Sequenced by immunoSEQ multiplex PCR; TCRdb stores in-frame clones only, minus some. The table includes 70,000 to 85,000 clones, 90% detected once. The sequencing used CD4+ or CD8+ T cells sorted from blood, collected in a trial of the OX40 agonist ivuxolimab. These receptors were obtained from an adult with an advanced solid tumor such as melanoma, head and neck, liver or kidney cancer.

The V call is TRBV6-1, the J call TRBJ2-6, with TRBD2 as a possible D gene (6 bases). Trimming stripped 8 bases from V and 2 bases from J, with 13 bases between. CDR3 size: 15 residues. Germline V CDR1 and CDR2: MNHNS, SASEGT. For the CDR3, the DNA is TGTGCCAGCCTGGGGGGTAGGGCTGGGGCCAACGTCCTGACTTTC. It is translated as CASLGGRAGANVLTF.

This clone was observed once. The chain links TRBV6-4 to TRBJ2-7; possibly TRBD1 or TRBD2 for D (6 bases each). Trimming left V 7 bases short and J 2 bases short, with 15 bases between. Germline CDR1 is MRHNA and CDR2 is SNTAGT. This CDR3 has 14 residues. The CDR3 nucleotides read TGTGCCAGCATTAGGGGGGTAAAAACCTACGAGCAGTACTTC. Encoded protein: CASIRGVKTYEQYF.

V and J are TRBV4-2 and TRBJ1-5; no firm D call. V shed 1 base and J shed 5 bases, with 3 bases lying between them. The CDR3 spans 12 residues. CDR1 and CDR2 (germline): LGHNA, YNFKEQ. The CDR3 nucleotides are TGTGCCAGCAGCCAAGGTGATCAGCCCCAGCATTTT. Amino acids: CASSQGDQPQHF.

The chain is built from TRBV18 and TRBJ2-1; D possibly corresponds to TRBD1 (6 bases). V lost 5 bases, J lost 4 bases, and 15 bases lay in between. The CDR3 runs 15 residues. Germline V CDR1 and CDR2: KGHSH, LQKENI. The CDR3 bases are TGTGCCAGCTCAGCCGACAGGTCCAAGTACAATGAGCAGTTCTTC. Translated: CASSADRSKYNEQFF.

The genes are TRBV13 and TRBJ2-3; 7 nucleotides agree with TRBD1. The germline V gene has CDR1 PRHDT and CDR2 FYEKMQ (reference sequence). The CDR3 loop spans 15 amino acids. Trimming at V came to 5 bases and at J to 6 bases, leaving 11 bases not matched to a gene. The chain's CDR3 is CASSRPEGAGDTQYF. The CDR3 DNA reads as TGTGCCAGCAGCCGACCCGAGGGGGCCGGGGATACGCAGTATTTT. The full variable domain, completed using reference TRBV13 and TRBJ2-3, is AAGVIQSPRHLIKEKRETATLKCYPIPRHDTVYWYQQGPGQDPQFLISFYEKMQSDKGSIPDRFSAQQFSDYHSELNMSSLELGDSALYFCASSRPEGAGDTQYFGPGTRLTVL.

This chain connects TRBV28 to TRBJ2-7; D gene unclear. Looked up from germline, CDR1 is MDHEN and CDR2 is SYDVKM. Trimming removed 3 bases from V and 3 bases from J, with 6 bases in between. The CDR3 contains 12 residues. Written as DNA, the CDR3 is TGTGCCAGCAGTTTCCAAAACTACGAGCAGTACTTC. This gives the protein CASSFQNYEQYF.

This chain links TRBV9 with TRBJ2-7; TRBD1 might be the D (6 bases). There are 13 residues in the CDR3. In germline, CDR1 is SGDLS, CDR2 YYNGEE. Between the trimmed V and J ends, which lost 4 bases and 3 bases, there was a span of 11 bases. CDR3 protein: CASSLRGSYEQYF. CDR3 DNA: TGTGCCAGCAGCCTCAGGGGAAGCTACGAGCAGTACTTC.

In this sample, this clone turned up once. The J gene is TRBJ2-5, the V gene TRBV19; TRBD2 agrees at 9 bases. Germline V CDR1 and CDR2: LNHDA, SQIVND (reference sequence). The CDR3 totals 16 residues. J gave up 4 bases and V 4 bases, and 10 bases lay outside the gene matches. CDR3 sequence: CASSTIAGVRGETQYF. The CDR3 DNA follows: TGTGCCAGTAGTACAATAGCGGGAGTCCGGGGAGAGACCCAGTACTTC.

The V call is TRBV10-2, the J call TRBJ2-7; D gene uncertain. V gave up 10 bases and J gave up 6 bases, with 19 bases separating them. From germline, CDR1 is WSHSY and CDR2 SAAADI. The CDR3 sequence is 13 residues long. The CDR3 protein is CAITPQGSLEQYF. DNA of the CDR3: TGCGCCATCACACCTCAAGGGTCACTCGAGCAGTACTTC.

This clone has just one count. This chain joins TRBV18 and TRBJ1-4, with D unresolved. From germline, CDR1 is KGHSH and CDR2 LQKENI. This CDR3 is 15 amino acids long. V dropped 4 bases and J dropped 6 bases, with 15 bases sitting between them. CDR3 protein: CASSRVVNVDEKLFF. CDR3 DNA sequence: TGTGCCAGCTCACGGGTAGTTAACGTTGATGAAAAACTGTTTTTT.

The V call is TRBV7-3, the J call TRBJ2-5; tentative D call: TRBD1 (6 bases). The CDR3 has 15 residues. Trimming removed 3 bases at V and 7 bases at J, with 18 bases between. Germline V CDR1 and CDR2: SGHTA, FQGTGA. The CDR3, as DNA: TGTGCCAGCAGCTTTGGCTCTGGGGGCTCTGGGACCCAGTACTTC. This encodes CASSFGSGGSGTQYF.